These T cell receptor beta chains were read from a single sample in a study of blood T cell repertoires in COVID-19. Sequencing was performed with immunoSEQ multiplex PCR; in TCRdb, only in-frame clones are kept and a portion is missing. The sample holds over 90,000 clones, roughly 84% seen once. Sequencing input: peripheral blood. The receptors originated from a human donor in a cohort sampled during active COVID-19. The CDR3 runs from the conserved cysteine through the conserved F or W. The D gene is left open where the match is weak. Not all rows give a size; the values are once, few, many and, for expanded clones, a class.

j_gene	v_gene	abundance	d_gene	CDR3aa	CDR3nt
TRBJ2-7	TRBV12-3/TRBV12-4	once	-	CASSTGTSYEQYF	TGTGCCAGCAGTACTGGGACTTCCTACGAGCAGTACTTC
TRBJ1-1	TRBV18	-	-	CASSPGSANTEAFF	TGTGCCAGCTCACCGGGCAGTGCGAACACTGAAGCTTTCTTT
TRBJ1-1	TRBV7-9	-	-	CASSPRTVTEAFF	TGTGCCAGCAGCCCCCGGACAGTCACTGAAGCTTTCTTT
TRBJ2-7	TRBV18	-	-	CAPGGLGTYEQYF	TGTGCCCCGGGCGGGTTGGGCACCTACGAGCAGTACTTC
TRBJ2-3	TRBV27	-	TRBD2	CASSPGTTRYTDTQYF	TGTGCCAGCAGTCCAGGGACTACTAGATACACAGATACGCAGTATTTT
TRBJ1-3	TRBV4-1	-	TRBD1	CASSQDGQGGNTIYF	TGCGCCAGCAGCCAAGACGGACAGGGCGGAAACACCATATATTTT
TRBJ2-7	TRBV18	-	TRBD1	CASSPGQPYEQYF	TGTGCCAGCTCACCGGGACAGCCCTACGAGCAGTACTTC
TRBJ1-5	TRBV6-2/TRBV6-3	-	-	CASSSSGGLNNQPQHF	TGTGCCAGCAGTTCATCGGGGGGGTTAAACAATCAGCCCCAGCATTTT
TRBJ1-3	TRBV3-1/TRBV3-2	-	TRBD1	CASSHRGHGNTIYF	TGTGCCAGCAGCCACAGGGGGCATGGAAACACCATATATTTT
TRBJ1-2	TRBV2	-	TRBD1	CASTETRGGNDYTF	TGTGCCAGCACAGAAACCAGAGGGGGCAATGACTACACCTTC
TRBJ2-3	TRBV7-2	-	TRBD2	CASSEPGLVTDTQYF	TGTGCCAGCAGTGAACCGGGACTAGTCACAGATACGCAGTATTTT
TRBJ2-1	TRBV5-1	-	-	CASSFAAGNKNEQFF	TGCGCCAGCAGCTTTGCGGCAGGGAACAAAAATGAGCAGTTCTTC
TRBJ1-1	TRBV30	-	TRBD1	CAWSSTRGFEKTFF	TGTGCCTGGAGTTCTACCAGGGGGTTTGAGAAGACTTTCTTT
TRBJ2-1	TRBV3-1/TRBV3-2	-	-	CASSQVIGTHNEQFF	TGTGCCAGCAGCCAGGTTATCGGGACTCACAATGAGCAGTTCTTC
TRBJ1-4	TRBV19	-	-	CASSIGGAGEEKLFF	TGTGCCAGTAGTATAGGTGGGGCAGGGGAGGAAAAACTGTTTTTT
TRBJ2-2	TRBV9	-	TRBD2	CASSVLAGWTGELFF	TGTGCCAGCAGCGTACTAGCGGGGTGGACCGGGGAGCTGTTTTTT
TRBJ1-6	TRBV9	-	-	CASSIGLNNSPLHF	TGTGCCAGCAGCATCGGTCTCAATAATTCACCCCTCCACTTT
TRBJ1-6	TRBV7-9	once	-	CASSSGNSPLHF	TGTGCCAGCAGCTCCGGTAATTCACCCCTCCACTTT
TRBJ2-1	TRBV2	-	-	CASELYNEQFF	TGTGCCAGCGAGCTGTACAATGAGCAGTTCTTC
TRBJ1-6	TRBV9	-	-	CASSGPTLSPLHF	TGTGCCAGCAGCGGCCCGACACTTTCACCCCTCCACTTT
TRBJ1-2	TRBV10-3	-	TRBD1	CAISRQGGYGYTF	TGTGCCATCAGTAGACAGGGTGGCTATGGCTACACCTTC
TRBJ2-5	TRBV7-2	-	TRBD2	CASSLEAGDSQYF	TGTGCCAGCAGCTTAGAAGCGGGGGACTCCCAGTACTTC
TRBJ2-2	TRBV6-2/TRBV6-3	-	TRBD1	CASSLGTGRNTGELFF	TGTGCCAGCAGTCTAGGGACAGGGAGGAACACCGGGGAGCTGTTTTTT
TRBJ2-2	TRBV6-2/TRBV6-3	-	-	CASSLSRGTGELFF	TGTGCCAGCAGCTTGAGCCGAGGCACCGGGGAGCTGTTTTTT
TRBJ2-2	TRBV7-2	-	-	CASSLGPRELFF	TGTGCCAGCAGCTTAGGGCCAAGGGAGCTGTTTTTT
TRBJ2-2	TRBV4-2	-	-	CASSLPADYPRSGELFF	TGTGCCAGCAGCCTACCAGCGGACTATCCCCGCTCCGGGGAGCTGTTTTTT